These 19 T cell receptor beta chains came from one sample sequenced in a study of T cell responses to AZD1222 COVID-19 vaccine. TCRdb's copy holds only in-frame clones and misses some; the assay was immunoSEQ multiplex PCR. The sample includes 60,000 to 75,000 clones, more than 65% of them seen just once. The source was peripheral blood, collected on day 0 of AZD1222 vaccination. The source of these receptors is an adult in good health.

The chain combines TRBV4-3 with TRBJ2-7; no firm D call. CDR1 and CDR2 (germline): LGHNA, YSLEER. The V and J ends lost 0 bases and 0 bases respectively, with 12 bases between them. The CDR3 spans 16 residues. CDR3 sequence (DNA): TGCGCCAGCAGCCAAGATTACGGGTCCCCCTCCTACGAGCAGTACTTC. It encodes CASSQDYGSPSYEQYF.

The chain uses TRBV28 and TRBJ2-7, with D maybe TRBD2 (5 bases). Per germline, CDR1 MDHEN and CDR2 SYDVKM. V lost 7 bases, J lost 8 bases, and 15 bases lay in between. The CDR3 has 12 residues. Here the CDR3 reads CASISDSSKQYF. The CDR3 nucleotides read TGTGCCAGCATTAGCGATTCGAGCAAGCAGTACTTC.

V is TRBV2 and J is TRBJ2-1; a possible D gene is TRBD1 (7 bases). The CDR3 is 15 residues long. Between the trimmed V and J ends, which lost 1 base and 3 bases, there was a span of 10 bases. Per the germline V gene, CDR1 is SNHLY and CDR2 is FYNNEI. Written as DNA, the CDR3 is TGTGCCAGCAGTGAAGGACAGGGAGGCTACAATGAGCAGTTCTTC. It encodes CASSEGQGGYNEQFF.

Here the CDR3 DNA reads TGCAGCGTTCCTCAACAGGGTCGCATGAACACTGAAGCTTTCTTT. Protein: CSVPQQGRMNTEAFF. V is TRBV29-1 and J is TRBJ1-1, with D tentatively TRBD1 (6 bases). This CDR3 has 15 residues. CDR1 SQVTM and CDR2 ANQGSEA come from the germline V gene. With 5 bases removed from V and 0 bases from J, the gap between germline ends came to 16 bases.

Details on this clone: Other nucleotide sequences from this sample produce the same CDR3. V gene TRBV2 combines with J gene TRBJ1-5; D gene uncertain. The germline V gene has CDR1 SNHLY and CDR2 FYNNEI. V lost 1 base, J lost 0 bases, and 10 bases lay in between. The CDR3 contains 16 residues. The CDR3 spells CASSEGLGYSNQPQHF. The CDR3 region has the DNA TGTGCCAGCAGTGAAGGTCTGGGATATAGCAATCAGCCCCAGCATTTT.

The chain is built from TRBV11-3 and TRBJ1-1, with a tentative D call TRBD1 (5 bases). Trimming left V 4 bases short and J 4 bases short, with 13 bases between. Germline loops: CDR1 SGHNT, CDR2 YENEEA. There are 14 residues in the CDR3. In DNA form, the CDR3 reads TGTGCCAGCAGCTCGAGGGGACGGGGCACTGAAGCTTTCTTT. Residues: CASSSRGRGTEAFF.

This CDR3 reads CAGSSHDTEAFF. CDR3 sequence (DNA): TGTGCCGGGTCGAGTCATGACACTGAAGCTTTCTTT. This chain joins TRBV10-3 and TRBJ1-1; D ambiguous. Trimming took 11 bases from V and 3 from J, leaving 13 bases between them. The CDR3 is 12 residues long. Germline V gene sequence: CDR1 ENHRY, CDR2 SYGVKD.

The V gene is TRBV6-5, the J gene TRBJ1-5, with D possibly matching TRBD1 (5 bases). This CDR3 is 15 amino acids long. Germline assignment: CDR1 MNHEY and CDR2 SVGAGI. Trimming stripped 5 bases from V and 2 bases from J, with 13 bases between. The CDR3 DNA is TGTGCCAGCAGTCCATCAGGGTTCCGCAATCAGCCCCAGCATTTT. Protein sequence: CASSPSGFRNQPQHF.

This clone was counted between two and nine times. The chain carries TRBV7-9 and TRBJ1-1, with D unclear. The CDR3 is 13 residues long. Looked up from germline, CDR1 is SEHNR and CDR2 is FQNEAQ (reference sequence). Trimming cost V 4 bases and J 2 bases, with 8 bases left between them. The CDR3 DNA reads as TGTGCCAGCAGCTCTTACCTAAACACTGAAGCTTTCTTT. Its translation is CASSSYLNTEAFF.

The table lists this clone with a count of one. The chain joins TRBV3-1 (or the pseudogene TRBV3-2) to TRBJ1-1; a weak D match, TRBD1 (6 bases). The CDR3 runs to 13 residues. The germline gives CDR1 LGHDT, CDR2 YNNKEL (reference sequence). V was trimmed by 3 bases and J by 10 bases, leaving 15 bases between them. The CDR3 DNA reads TGTGCCAGCAGCCAGGGGGGGCAGAGTGGAGCTTTCTTT. It translates to CASSQGGQSGAFF.

This clone occurred once. The J gene is TRBJ2-2, the V gene TRBV5-4; TRBD1 agrees at 9 bases. Germline V CDR1 and CDR2: SGHNT, YYREEE (reference sequence). Unmatched junction bases numbered 1, after V lost 3 bases and J lost 1 base. The CDR3 length is 15 residues. The CDR3 region has the DNA TGTGCCAGCAGCTCGGACAGGGGGAACACCGGGGAGCTGTTTTTT. Amino acids: CASSSDRGNTGELFF.

V and J are TRBV11-3 and TRBJ2-7; TRBD2 might be the D (5 bases). This CDR3 has 15 amino acids. Per germline, CDR1 SGHNT and CDR2 YENEEA. The ends were cut back, 4 bases at V and 3 bases at J, with 16 bases in the middle. The CDR3 loop is CASSSYGTGGYEQYV. The CDR3 DNA reads as TGTGCCAGCAGCTCATATGGTACTGGAGGCTACGAGCAGTACGTC.

This clone appeared a single time. V usage is TRBV29-1 and J usage is TRBJ2-7; D unclear. The CDR3 extends over 12 amino acids. The V end was cut by 5 bases, the J end by 9 bases, with 17 bases between. Germline CDR1 SQVTM, CDR2 ANQGSEA. The CDR3 loop reads CSVIKLGGWQYF. The CDR3 bases are TGCAGCGTTATTAAGCTTGGCGGTTGGCAGTACTTC.

A single count supports this clone. V usage is TRBV5-4 and J usage is TRBJ1-6; 8 nucleotides line up with TRBD1. J gave up 10 bases and V 0 bases, and 3 bases lay outside the gene matches. The germline CDR1 and CDR2 sequences are SGHNT and YYREEE (reference sequence). The CDR3 spans 14 residues. This CDR3 is CASSLAGGVSPLHF. The DNA for the CDR3 is TGTGCCAGCAGCTTGGCAGGGGGCGTCTCACCCCTCCACTTT.

The chain recombines TRBV3-1 (or the pseudogene TRBV3-2) with TRBJ2-7; TRBD2 matches 9 bases. V dropped 0 bases and J dropped 6; count of bases not matched to a gene: 9. Per the germline V gene, CDR1 is LGHDT and CDR2 is YNNKEL (reference sequence). The CDR3 is 16 amino acids. CDR3 region: CASSQEEVAGVREQYV. CDR3 bases: TGTGCCAGCAGCCAAGAGGAGGTAGCGGGAGTACGCGAGCAGTACGTC.

The chain is built from TRBV4-1 and TRBJ2-3, with 7 nucleotides matching TRBD2. V shed 4 bases, J shed 2 bases, and the junction held 3 bases outside the gene matches. Germline lookup yields CDR1 MGHRA and CDR2 YSYEKL. The CDR3 contains 14 residues. The CDR3 coding sequence is TGCGCCAGCAGCCGGCTAGCGGTCACAGATACGCAGTATTTT. Amino acid sequence: CASSRLAVTDTQYF.

The chain has TRBV12-3 or TRBV12-4 and TRBJ1-1; 7 bases agree with TRBD1. The CDR3 loop spans 13 amino acids. The junction had 2 bases not matched to a gene; V was cut back by 7 bases and J by 0 bases. This chain's CDR3 is CASMGQLNTEAFF. CDR3 in DNA: TGTGCCAGCATGGGACAGTTGAACACTGAAGCTTTCTTT.

V gene TRBV4-2 combines with J gene TRBJ2-6; D unresolved. The CDR3 has 14 residues. Deletions cut 1 base from V and 2 bases from J, with 3 bases between. CDR1 LGHNA and CDR2 YNFKEQ come from the germline V gene. In DNA, the CDR3 is TGTGCCAGCAGCCAAGGGCCTGGGGCCAACGTCCTGACTTTC. Its protein is CASSQGPGANVLTF.

This chain uses TRBV19 with TRBJ1-2; D gene uncertain. Trimming left V 5 bases short and J 5 bases short, with 9 bases between. The CDR3 runs 12 residues. Germline CDR1 LNHDA, CDR2 SQIVND (reference sequence). The CDR3, as DNA: TGTGCCAGTAGTTTCACGCAGTATGGCTACACCTTC. It yields the protein CASSFTQYGYTF.